What follows describes a single T cell receptor (beta chain). The data were obtained in a study of blood T cell repertoires in COVID-19. Data came from immunoSEQ multiplex PCR; TCRdb stores just in-frame clones and leaves some out. The table includes some 250,000 clones, approximately 90% detected once. J lost 0 bases, V lost 5 bases, and 6 bases had no gene match. Germline V gives CDR1 SGHVS, CDR2 FQNEAQ. The CDR3 is 17 amino acids. Sequencing was performed on PBMCs or T cells enriched from blood (not recorded which). This TCR was sampled from a man aged 35-49 years who had recovered from COVID-19. The rearrangement uses TRBV7-8 and TRBJ2-1, with 11 bases fitting TRBD2. The chain's CDR3 is CASSIRLAGLSYNEQFF. In nucleotides, the CDR3 is TGTGCCAGCAGCATACGACTAGCGGGACTCTCCTACAATGAGCAGTTCTTC.